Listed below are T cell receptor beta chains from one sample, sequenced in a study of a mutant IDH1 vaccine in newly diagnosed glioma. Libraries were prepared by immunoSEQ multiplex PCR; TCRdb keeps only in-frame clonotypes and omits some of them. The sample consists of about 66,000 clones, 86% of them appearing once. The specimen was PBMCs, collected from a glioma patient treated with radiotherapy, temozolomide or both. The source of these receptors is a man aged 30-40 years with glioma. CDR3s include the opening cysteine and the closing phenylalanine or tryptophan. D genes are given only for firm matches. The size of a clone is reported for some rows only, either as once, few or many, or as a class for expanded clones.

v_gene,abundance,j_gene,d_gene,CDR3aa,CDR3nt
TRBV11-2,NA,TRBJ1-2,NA,CASSLDLGADGYTF,TGTGCCAGCAGCTTAGATCTGGGGGCGGATGGCTACACCTTC
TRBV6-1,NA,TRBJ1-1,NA,CASSTQGNTEAFF,TGTGCCAGCAGTACTCAGGGGAACACTGAAGCTTTCTTT
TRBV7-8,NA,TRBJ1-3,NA,CASSSKEQGFRANTIYF,TGTGCCAGCAGCTCGAAAGAACAGGGATTTCGCGCAAACACCATATATTTT
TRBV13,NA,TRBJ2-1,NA,CASSIRNEQFF,TGTGCCAGCAGCATAAGGAATGAGCAGTTCTTC
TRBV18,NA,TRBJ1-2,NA,CASSPGQPNYGYTF,TGTGCCAGCTCACCAGGACAGCCAAACTATGGCTACACCTTC
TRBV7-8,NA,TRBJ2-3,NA,CASSLGGGRTDTQYF,TGTGCCAGCAGCTTAGGAGGGGGTAGGACAGATACGCAGTATTTT
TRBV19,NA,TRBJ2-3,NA,CASSIRDPGDTQYF,TGTGCCAGTAGTATCCGGGACCCTGGGGATACGCAGTATTTT
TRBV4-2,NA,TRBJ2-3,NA,CASSPQGTTTDTQYF,TGTGCCAGCAGCCCACAGGGTACAACCACAGATACGCAGTATTTT
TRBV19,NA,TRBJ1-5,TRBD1,CASSTPGTGSNQPQHF,TGTGCCAGTAGTACCCCTGGGACAGGGAGCAATCAGCCCCAGCATTTT
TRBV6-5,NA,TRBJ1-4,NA,CASSYSEGDNEKLFF,TGTGCCAGCAGTTACTCTGAAGGAGATAATGAAAAACTGTTTTTT
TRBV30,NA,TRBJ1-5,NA,CAWSVQSGLRQPQHF,TGTGCCTGGAGTGTACAGTCAGGGCTCCGTCAGCCCCAGCATTTT
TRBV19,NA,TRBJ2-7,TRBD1,CASSTGTVVYEQYF,TGTGCCAGTAGTACCGGGACAGTCGTCTACGAGCAGTACTTC
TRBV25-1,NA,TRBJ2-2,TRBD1,CASSAPTGGWGTGELFF,TGTGCCAGCAGTGCCCCGACAGGGGGCTGGGGGACCGGGGAGCTGTTTTTT
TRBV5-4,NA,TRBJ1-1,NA,CASSFGGNPFEAFF,TGTGCCAGCAGCTTCGGGGGAAATCCATTCGAAGCTTTCTTT
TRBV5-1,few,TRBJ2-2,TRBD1,CASSNRGGQGGTGELFF,TGCGCCAGCAGCAACAGAGGGGGACAGGGCGGAACCGGGGAGCTGTTTTTT